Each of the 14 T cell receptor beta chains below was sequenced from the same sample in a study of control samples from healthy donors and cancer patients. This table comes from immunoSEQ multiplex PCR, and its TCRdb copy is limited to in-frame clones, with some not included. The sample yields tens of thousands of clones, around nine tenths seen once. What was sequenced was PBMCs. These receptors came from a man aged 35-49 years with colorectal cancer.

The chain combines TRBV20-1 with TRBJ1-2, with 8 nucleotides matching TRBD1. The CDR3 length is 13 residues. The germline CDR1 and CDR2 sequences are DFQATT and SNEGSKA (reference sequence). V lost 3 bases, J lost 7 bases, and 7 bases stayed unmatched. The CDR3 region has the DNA TGCAGTGCTAGTGAGGACAGGGTGGGTGGCTACACCTTC. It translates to CSASEDRVGGYTF.

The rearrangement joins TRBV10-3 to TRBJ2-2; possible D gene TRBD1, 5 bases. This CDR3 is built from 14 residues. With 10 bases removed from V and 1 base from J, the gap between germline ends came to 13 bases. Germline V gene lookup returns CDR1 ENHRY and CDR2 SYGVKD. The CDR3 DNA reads TGTGCCAGCTGGGGCGGAAAGAACACCGGGGAGCTGTTTTTT. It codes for CASWGGKNTGELFF.

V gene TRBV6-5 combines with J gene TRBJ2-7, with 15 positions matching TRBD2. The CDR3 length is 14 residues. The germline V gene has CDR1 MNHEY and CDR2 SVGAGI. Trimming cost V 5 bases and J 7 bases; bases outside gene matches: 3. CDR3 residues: CASSPGTSGREQYF. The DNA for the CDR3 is TGTGCCAGCAGTCCGGGGACTAGCGGGAGGGAGCAGTACTTC.

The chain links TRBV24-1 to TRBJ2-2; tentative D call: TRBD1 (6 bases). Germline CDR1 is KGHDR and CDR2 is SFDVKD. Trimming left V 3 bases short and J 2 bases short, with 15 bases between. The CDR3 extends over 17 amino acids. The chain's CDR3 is CATSDIDGTLNTGELFF. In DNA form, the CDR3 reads TGTGCCACCAGTGATATTGACGGGACACTTAACACCGGGGAGCTGTTTTTT.

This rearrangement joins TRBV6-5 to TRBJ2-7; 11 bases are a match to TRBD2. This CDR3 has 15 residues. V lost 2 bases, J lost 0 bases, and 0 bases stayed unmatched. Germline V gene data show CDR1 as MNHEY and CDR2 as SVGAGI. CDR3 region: CASSYGTSGSYEQYF. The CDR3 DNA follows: TGTGCCAGCAGTTACGGGACTAGCGGCTCCTACGAGCAGTACTTC.

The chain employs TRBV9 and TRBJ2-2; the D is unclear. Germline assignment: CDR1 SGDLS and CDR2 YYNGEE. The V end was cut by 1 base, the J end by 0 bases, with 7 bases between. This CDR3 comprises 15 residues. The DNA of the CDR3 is TGTGCCAGCAGCGTATTCCGGGCGAACACCGGGGAGCTGTTTTTT. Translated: CASSVFRANTGELFF.

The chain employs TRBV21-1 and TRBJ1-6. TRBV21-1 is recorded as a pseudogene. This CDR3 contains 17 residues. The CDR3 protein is CASSKATTLEIGSPLHF. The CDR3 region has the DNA TGTGCCAGCAGCAAAGCGACGACACTGGAGATAGGGTCACCCCTCCACTTT.

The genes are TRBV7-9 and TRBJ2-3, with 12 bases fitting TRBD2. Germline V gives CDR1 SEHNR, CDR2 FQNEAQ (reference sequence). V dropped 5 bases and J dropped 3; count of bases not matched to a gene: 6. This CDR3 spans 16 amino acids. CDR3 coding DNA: TGTGCCAGCAGCCTTACTAGCGGGAGGATTACAGATACGCAGTATTTT. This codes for CASSLTSGRITDTQYF.

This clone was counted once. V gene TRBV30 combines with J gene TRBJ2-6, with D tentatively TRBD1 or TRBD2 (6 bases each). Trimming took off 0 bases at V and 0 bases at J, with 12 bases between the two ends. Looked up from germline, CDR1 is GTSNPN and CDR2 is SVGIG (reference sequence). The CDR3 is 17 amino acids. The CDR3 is CAWSVTGASSGANVLTF. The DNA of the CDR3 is TGTGCCTGGAGTGTAACGGGGGCCAGCTCTGGGGCCAACGTCCTGACTTTC. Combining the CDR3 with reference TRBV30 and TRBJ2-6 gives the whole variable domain SQTIHQWPATLVQPVGSPLSLECTVEGTSNPNLYWYRQAAGRGLQLLFYSVGIGQISSEVPQNLSASRPQDRQFILSSKKLLLSDSGFYLCAWSVTGASSGANVLTFGAGSRLTVL.

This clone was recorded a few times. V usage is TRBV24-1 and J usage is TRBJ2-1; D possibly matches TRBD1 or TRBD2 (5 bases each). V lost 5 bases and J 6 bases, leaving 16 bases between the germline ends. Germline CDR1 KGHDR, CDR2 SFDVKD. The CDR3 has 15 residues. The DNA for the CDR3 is TGTGCCACCAGTGCAAACCGGGACCTGGTCAATGAGCAGTTCTTC. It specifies CATSANRDLVNEQFF.

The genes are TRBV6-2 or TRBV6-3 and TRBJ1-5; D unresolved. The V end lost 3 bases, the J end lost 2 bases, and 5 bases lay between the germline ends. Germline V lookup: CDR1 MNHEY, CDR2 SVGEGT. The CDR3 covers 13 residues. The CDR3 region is CASSYGGNQPQHF. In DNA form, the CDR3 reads TGTGCCAGCAGTTATGGGGGCAATCAGCCCCAGCATTTT.

This CDR3 is CASSQSDSYEQYF. DNA for the CDR3: TGCGCCAGCAGCCAATCTGACAGCTACGAGCAGTACTTC. The rearrangement links TRBV4-3 to TRBJ2-7; weak D call: TRBD1 (5 bases). Germline V lookup: CDR1 LGHNA, CDR2 YSLEER. The CDR3 runs to 13 residues. V shed 2 bases and J shed 3 bases, with 8 bases lying between them.

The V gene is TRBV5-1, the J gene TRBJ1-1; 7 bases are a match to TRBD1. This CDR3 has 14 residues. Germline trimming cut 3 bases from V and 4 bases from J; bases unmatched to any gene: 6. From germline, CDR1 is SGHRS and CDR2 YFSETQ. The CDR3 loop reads CASSSTGVGTEAFF. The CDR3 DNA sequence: TGCGCCAGCAGCTCAACAGGGGTCGGCACTGAAGCTTTCTTT.

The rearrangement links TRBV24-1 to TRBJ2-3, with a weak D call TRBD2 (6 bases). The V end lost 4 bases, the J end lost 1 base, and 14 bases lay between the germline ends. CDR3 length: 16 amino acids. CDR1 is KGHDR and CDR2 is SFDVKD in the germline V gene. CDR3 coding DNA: TGTGCCACCAGTGAATGGGCGGGGAAAGGCACAGATACGCAGTATTTT. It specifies CATSEWAGKGTDTQYF.